The rows below give T cell receptor beta chains drawn from one sample of a study of T cell repertoires in cytomegalovirus infection. From the reads, TCRdb called clonotypes with MiXCR, one entry per CDR3 protein. The table lists approximately 500,000 distinct CDR3 sequences, about 17% of them singletons. Sample: CD8+ T cells from PBMCs. The source of these receptors is a human donor in good health (CMV status not recorded). Some clones in this sample may be carry-over from other donors' samples. The conserved cysteine and the conserved F or W are not part of the CDR3 here. Rows may omit the clone size; those that give it use once, few, many or a size class.

v_gene	j_gene	abundance	CDR3aa
TRBV20-1	TRBJ1-4	-	SAREVQAPNEKLF
TRBV5-1	TRBJ2-5	few	ASRTGTGGQETQY
TRBV28	TRBJ2-2	-	ASTHWGSDGELF
TRBV5-4	TRBJ2-4	few	ASSLEGENIQY
TRBV23-1	TRBJ1-1	few	ASSHCLIFLGNTEAF
TRBV28	TRBJ2-1	many	ASRSTTSSYNEQF
TRBV7-9	TRBJ2-7	many	ASSLAMGQATYEQY
TRBV19	TRBJ1-1	many	ASSIDGDTEAF
TRBV7-9	TRBJ1-3	many	ASSAGTLKGANTIY
TRBV12-3/TRBV12-4	TRBJ2-7	many	ASSSTSGSAEQY
TRBV2	TRBJ2-1	many	ASANVRTWDSSNNEQF
TRBV20-1	TRBJ1-6	many	SANLGPLLTYNSPLH
TRBV15	TRBJ2-2	few	ATSREDRVQGGELF
TRBV25-1	TRBJ2-2	-	ASSEFKLASPTGELF
TRBV12-3/TRBV12-4	TRBJ2-3	few	ASSSDPGQGSTDTQY
TRBV7-2	TRBJ1-2	many	ASSLAVWTVDNYGYT
TRBV11-3	TRBJ2-7	-	ASSISPIKVLYEQY
TRBV4-2	TRBJ2-7	few	ASSQDEFGLAGGPDEQY
TRBV28	TRBJ1-2	many	ASTSRRTGDGYT
TRBV7-8	TRBJ2-3	many	ASKERGSTDTQY
TRBV28	TRBJ2-5	many	ASSSPRENSPWETQY
TRBV7-6	TRBJ2-7	-	ASSHVEGWYEQY
TRBV24-1	TRBJ2-1	few	ATQHWGPLGAYNEQF
TRBV5-4	TRBJ2-3	-	ASSFSSRTDTQY
TRBV6-1	TRBJ2-2	many	ASSEAGSTGELF
TRBV3-1	TRBJ2-1	few	ASSQVVAGNEQF
TRBV27	TRBJ2-5	-	ASSLSRRGQETQY
TRBV14	TRBJ1-2	few	ASSQVPGSGYT
TRBV5-1	TRBJ1-1	few	ASSLAWETVLNTEAF
TRBV11-2	TRBJ2-3	many	ASSSRTSGGGDTQY
TRBV15	TRBJ2-3	-	ATSRGAGPGTDTPY
TRBV7-2	TRBJ1-4	many	ASSPGGGGAGKLF
TRBV20-1	TRBJ2-1	-	SARVVVHPSRSPPQF
TRBV7-9	TRBJ1-2	many	ASSSSGLGYGYT
TRBV3-1	TRBJ2-7	-	ASSQEQLVYEQY
TRBV14	TRBJ2-3	many	ASSQDQGGQLTDTQY
TRBV13	TRBJ2-1	few	ASSSPGQGLF
TRBV9	TRBJ2-7	-	ASSVHSNFQGEQY
TRBV11-1	TRBJ1-2	many	ASSSRGGNGYT
TRBV7-9	TRBJ1-1	many	ATFTRGSNTEAF
TRBV4-2	TRBJ1-4	few	ASSQDPQGDLEKLF
TRBV9	TRBJ2-1	-	ASSGRTGENEQF
TRBV5-5	TRBJ1-1	few	ASSLWDYGTEAF
TRBV19	TRBJ1-2	few	ASSSRRGWIYGYT
TRBV5-4	TRBJ2-7	few	ASSFGTGGEY
TRBV2	TRBJ1-1	-	ASSEQNTEAF
TRBV28	TRBJ2-2	-	ASSPRTDTGELF
TRBV11-3	TRBJ2-1	many	ASSPIGGLPYNEQF
TRBV6-5	TRBJ2-3	-	ASSRSGTFPSTDTQY
TRBV7-9	TRBJ2-5	many	ASSVGTRETQY
TRBV11-2	TRBJ2-2	few	ASSWEAGEDTGELF
TRBV5-5	TRBJ1-5	few	ASSWADGNQPQH
TRBV19	TRBJ2-2	-	ASSMANPNPNTGELF
TRBV29-1	TRBJ2-1	many	SVDLRRSYNEQF
TRBV7-8	TRBJ2-7	many	ASSVTGWNEQY